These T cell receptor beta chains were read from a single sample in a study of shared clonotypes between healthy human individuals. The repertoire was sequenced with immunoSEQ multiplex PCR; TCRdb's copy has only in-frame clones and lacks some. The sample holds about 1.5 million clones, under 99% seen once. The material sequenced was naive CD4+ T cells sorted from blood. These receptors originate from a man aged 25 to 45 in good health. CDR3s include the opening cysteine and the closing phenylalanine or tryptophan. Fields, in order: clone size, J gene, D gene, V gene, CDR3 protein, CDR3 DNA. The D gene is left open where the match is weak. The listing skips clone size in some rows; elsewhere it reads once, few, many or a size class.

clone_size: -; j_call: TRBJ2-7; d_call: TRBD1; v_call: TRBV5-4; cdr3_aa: CASSGEGQGVYEQYF; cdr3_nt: TGTGCCAGCAGCGGGGAGGGACAGGGGGTCTACGAGCAGTACTTC
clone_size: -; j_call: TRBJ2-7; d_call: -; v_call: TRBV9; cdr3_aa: CASSVSDSSYEQYF; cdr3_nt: TGTGCCAGCAGCGTTTCAGACAGCTCCTACGAGCAGTACTTC
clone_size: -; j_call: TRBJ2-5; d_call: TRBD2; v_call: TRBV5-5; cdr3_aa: CASSLEGRGREETQYF; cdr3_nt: TGTGCCAGCAGCTTGGAAGGTCGAGGGAGGGAAGAGACCCAGTACTTC
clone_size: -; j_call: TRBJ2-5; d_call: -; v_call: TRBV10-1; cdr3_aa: CASSDIVEETQYF; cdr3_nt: TGCGCCAGCAGTGACATAGTCGAAGAGACCCAGTACTTC
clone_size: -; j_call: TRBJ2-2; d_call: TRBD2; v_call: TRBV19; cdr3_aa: CASSISGTSGRRGELFF; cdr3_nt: TGTGCCAGTAGTATATCTGGGACTAGCGGGAGAAGGGGGGAGCTGTTTTTT
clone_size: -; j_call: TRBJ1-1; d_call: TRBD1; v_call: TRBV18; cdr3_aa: CASSPGTGNTEAFF; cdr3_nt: TGTGCCAGCTCACCAGGGACAGGGAACACTGAAGCTTTCTTT
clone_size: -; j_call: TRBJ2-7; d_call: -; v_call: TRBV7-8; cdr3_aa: CASSLAKTGRLRQYF; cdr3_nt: TGTGCCAGCAGCTTAGCGAAGACGGGCCGACTGAGGCAGTACTTC
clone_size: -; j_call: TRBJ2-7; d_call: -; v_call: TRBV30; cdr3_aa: CAWSVAREQYF; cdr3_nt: TGTGCCTGGAGTGTCGCTCGCGAGCAGTACTTC
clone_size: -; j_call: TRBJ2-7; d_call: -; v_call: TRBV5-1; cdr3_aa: CASSSGTPTTYEQYF; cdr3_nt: TGCGCCAGCAGCTCCGGGACTCCGACCACCTACGAGCAGTACTTC
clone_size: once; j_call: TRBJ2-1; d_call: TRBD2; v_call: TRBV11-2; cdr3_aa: CASRGAGGPSYNEQFF; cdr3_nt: TGTGCCAGCAGGGGAGCGGGAGGGCCCTCCTACAATGAGCAGTTCTTC
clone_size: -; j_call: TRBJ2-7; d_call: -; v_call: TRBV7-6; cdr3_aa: CASSLGGSPKGQYF; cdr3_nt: TGTGCCAGCAGCTTAGGTGGCAGCCCAAAGGGGCAGTACTTC
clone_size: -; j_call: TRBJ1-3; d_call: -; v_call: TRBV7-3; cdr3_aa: CASSTYRDGSFGNTIYF; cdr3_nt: TGTGCCAGCAGCACATACCGGGACGGCTCCTTCGGAAACACCATATATTTT
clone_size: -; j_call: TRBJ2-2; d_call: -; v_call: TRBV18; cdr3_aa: CASSLRPGTDANTGELFF; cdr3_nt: TGTGCCAGCTCACTACGCCCGGGGACTGACGCGAACACCGGGGAGCTGTTTTTT
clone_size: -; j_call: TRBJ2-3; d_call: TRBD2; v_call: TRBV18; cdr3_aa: CASSPPGLAPDTQYF; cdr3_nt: TGTGCCAGCTCACCACCGGGACTAGCGCCAGATACGCAGTATTTT
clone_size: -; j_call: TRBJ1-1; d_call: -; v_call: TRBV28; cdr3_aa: CASSFLYERAFF; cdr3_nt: TGTGCCAGCAGTTTCCTCTACGAACGAGCTTTCTTT
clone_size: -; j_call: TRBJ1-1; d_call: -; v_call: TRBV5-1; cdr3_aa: CASSYRTNTEAFF; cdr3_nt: TGCGCCAGCTCGTACCGGACCAACACTGAAGCTTTCTTT
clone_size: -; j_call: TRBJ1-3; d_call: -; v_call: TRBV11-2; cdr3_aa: CASSRGPGNTIYF; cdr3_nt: TGTGCCAGCAGCCGGGGACCGGGAAACACCATATATTTT
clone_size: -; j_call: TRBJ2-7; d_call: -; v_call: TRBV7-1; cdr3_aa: CASSLGDTKLYEQYF; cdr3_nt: TGTGCCAGCAGCTTAGGGGACACCAAACTCTACGAGCAGTACTTC
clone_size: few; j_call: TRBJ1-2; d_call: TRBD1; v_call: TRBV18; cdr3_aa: CASSLGTAGYTF; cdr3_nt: TGTGCCAGCTCATTAGGGACAGCTGGCTACACCTTC
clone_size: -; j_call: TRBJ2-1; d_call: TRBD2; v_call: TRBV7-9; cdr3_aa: CASRPTSGSSRNEQFF; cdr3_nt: TGTGCCAGCAGACCTACGAGCGGGAGTTCGCGAAATGAGCAGTTCTTC
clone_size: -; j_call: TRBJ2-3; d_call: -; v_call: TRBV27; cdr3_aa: CASTITDTQYF; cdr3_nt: TGTGCCAGCACTATCACAGATACGCAGTATTTT
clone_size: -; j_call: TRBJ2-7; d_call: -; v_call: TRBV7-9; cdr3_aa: CASSLHSYEQYF; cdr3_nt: TGTGCCAGCAGCTTACACAGCTACGAGCAGTACTTC
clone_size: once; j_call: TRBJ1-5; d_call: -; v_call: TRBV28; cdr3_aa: CASTLSTVMTNQPQHF; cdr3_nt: TGTGCCAGCACCCTTTCGACAGTAATGACTAATCAGCCCCAGCATTTT
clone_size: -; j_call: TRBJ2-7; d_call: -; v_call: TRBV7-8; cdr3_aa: CASSLGWKGMSYEQYF; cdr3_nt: TGTGCCAGCAGCTTAGGATGGAAGGGAATGAGCTACGAGCAGTACTTC
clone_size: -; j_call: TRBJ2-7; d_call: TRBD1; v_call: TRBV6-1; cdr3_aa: CASSERTGDEQYF; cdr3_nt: TGTGCCAGCAGTGAAAGGACAGGGGACGAGCAGTACTTC
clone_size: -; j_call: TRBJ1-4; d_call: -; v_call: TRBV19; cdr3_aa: CASSPTGSDEKLFF; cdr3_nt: TGTGCCAGTAGTCCGACGGGAAGTGATGAAAAACTGTTTTTT
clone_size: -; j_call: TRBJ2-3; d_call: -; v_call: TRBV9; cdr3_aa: CASSVVDHTDTQYF; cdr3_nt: TGTGCCAGCAGCGTAGTAGATCACACCGATACGCAGTATTTT
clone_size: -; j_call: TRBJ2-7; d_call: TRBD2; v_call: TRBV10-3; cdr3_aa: CAITNSGSYEQYF; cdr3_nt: TGTGCCATCACTAATAGCGGGAGCTACGAGCAGTACTTC
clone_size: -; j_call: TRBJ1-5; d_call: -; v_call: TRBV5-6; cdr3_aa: CASSLDGGIQPQHF; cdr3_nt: TGTGCCAGCAGCTTGGATGGGGGTATCCAGCCCCAGCATTTT
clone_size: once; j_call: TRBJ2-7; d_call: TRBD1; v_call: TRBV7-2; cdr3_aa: CASSSYRGPYEQYF; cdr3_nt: TGTGCCAGCAGCTCGTACAGGGGACCCTACGAGCAGTACTTC
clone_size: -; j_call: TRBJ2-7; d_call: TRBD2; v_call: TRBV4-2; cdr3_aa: CASSQDFGDYSYEQYF; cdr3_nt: TGTGCCAGCAGCCAAGATTTCGGGGACTATTCCTACGAGCAGTACTTC
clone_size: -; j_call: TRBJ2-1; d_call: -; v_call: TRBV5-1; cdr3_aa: CASSGGDPANEQFF; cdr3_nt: TGCGCCAGCAGCGGAGGGGACCCCGCCAATGAGCAGTTCTTC
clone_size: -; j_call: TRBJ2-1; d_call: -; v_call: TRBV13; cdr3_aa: CASSRTDRYNEQFF; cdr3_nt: TGTGCCAGCAGCCGAACGGACCGTTACAATGAGCAGTTCTTC
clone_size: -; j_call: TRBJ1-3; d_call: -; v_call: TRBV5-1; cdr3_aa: CASSPVVGERNTIYF; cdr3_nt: TGCGCCAGCAGCCCCGTTGTCGGGGAGAGAAACACCATATATTTT
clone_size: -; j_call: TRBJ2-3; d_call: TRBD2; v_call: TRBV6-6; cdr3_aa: CASSSGLAGRTDTQYF; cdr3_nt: TGTGCCAGCAGCAGCGGACTAGCGGGCCGCACAGATACGCAGTATTTT
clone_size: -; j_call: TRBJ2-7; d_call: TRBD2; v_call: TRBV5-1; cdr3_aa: CASSPKGGGGYEQYF; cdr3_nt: TGCGCCAGCAGCCCAAAAGGCGGGGGAGGATACGAGCAGTACTTC
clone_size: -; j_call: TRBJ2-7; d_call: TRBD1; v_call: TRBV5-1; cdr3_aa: CASSLRDRGRSEQYF; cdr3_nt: TGCGCCAGCAGCTTACGTGACAGGGGGCGTAGCGAGCAGTACTTC
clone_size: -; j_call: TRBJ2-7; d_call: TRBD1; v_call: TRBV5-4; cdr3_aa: CASSLAGGNGEQYF; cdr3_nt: TGTGCCAGCAGCTTGGCAGGGGGCAATGGCGAGCAGTACTTC
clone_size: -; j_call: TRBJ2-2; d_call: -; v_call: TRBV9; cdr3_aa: CATPVGPSGTGELFF; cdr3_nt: TGTGCCACTCCGGTTGGCCCCTCAGGCACCGGGGAGCTGTTTTTT
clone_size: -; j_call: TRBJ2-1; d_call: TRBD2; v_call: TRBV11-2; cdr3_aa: CASSLPGLPYNEQFF; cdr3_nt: TGTGCCAGCAGCTTGCCGGGACTACCCTACAATGAGCAGTTCTTC
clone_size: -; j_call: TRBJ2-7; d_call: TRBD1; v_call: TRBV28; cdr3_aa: CASSSSGGAPFGEQYF; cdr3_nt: TGTGCCAGCAGTTCATCAGGGGGCGCGCCTTTTGGCGAGCAGTACTTC
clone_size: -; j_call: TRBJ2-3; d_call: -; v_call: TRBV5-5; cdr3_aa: CASSHTWAPDTQYF; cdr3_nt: TGTGCCAGCAGTCATACTTGGGCCCCCGATACGCAGTATTTT
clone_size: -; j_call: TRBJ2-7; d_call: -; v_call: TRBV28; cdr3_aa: CASSPSPTGNYEQYF; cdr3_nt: TGTGCCAGCAGTCCCTCCCCTACAGGAAATTACGAGCAGTACTTC
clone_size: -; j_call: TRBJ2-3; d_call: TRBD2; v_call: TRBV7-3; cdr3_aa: CASSLTRASGSDTQYF; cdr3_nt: TGTGCCAGCAGCTTAACTAGGGCTAGCGGGAGTGATACGCAGTATTTT
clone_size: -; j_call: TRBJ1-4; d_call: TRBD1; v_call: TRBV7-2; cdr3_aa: CASSLAPTGGGGNEKLFF; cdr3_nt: TGTGCCAGCAGCTTAGCCCCGACAGGGGGCGGAGGAAATGAAAAACTGTTTTTT
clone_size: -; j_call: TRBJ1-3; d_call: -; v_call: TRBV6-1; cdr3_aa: CASSGSGILGTIYF; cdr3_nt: TGTGCCAGCAGTGGGTCAGGGATTCTCGGCACCATATATTTT
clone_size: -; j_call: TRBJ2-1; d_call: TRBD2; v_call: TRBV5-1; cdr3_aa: CASSLGRSSGMDEQFF; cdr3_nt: TGCGCCAGCAGCTTGGGTCGGTCTAGCGGGATGGATGAGCAGTTCTTC
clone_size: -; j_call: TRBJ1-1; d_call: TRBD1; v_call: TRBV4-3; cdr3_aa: CASSQDSRGHAFF; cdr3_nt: TGCGCCAGCAGCCAAGATAGCAGGGGGCATGCTTTCTTT
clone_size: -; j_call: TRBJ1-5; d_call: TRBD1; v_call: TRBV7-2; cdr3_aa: CASSRQGHSLGSNQPQHF; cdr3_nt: TGTGCCAGCAGCAGACAGGGACACTCCCTAGGCAGCAATCAGCCCCAGCATTTT
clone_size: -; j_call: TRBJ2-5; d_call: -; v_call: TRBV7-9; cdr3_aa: CASSRIETQYF; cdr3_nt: TGTGCCAGCAGCCGTATAGAGACCCAGTACTTC
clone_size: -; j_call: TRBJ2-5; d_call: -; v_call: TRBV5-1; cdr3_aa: CASSLVGGGQETQYF; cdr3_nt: TGCGCCAGCAGCTTGGTCGGGGGAGGACAAGAGACCCAGTACTTC
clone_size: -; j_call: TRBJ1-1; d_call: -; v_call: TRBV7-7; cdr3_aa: CASSAQMNTEAFF; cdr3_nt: TGTGCTAGCAGCGCACAGATGAACACTGAAGCTTTCTTT
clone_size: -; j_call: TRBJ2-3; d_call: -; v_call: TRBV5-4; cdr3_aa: CASSPRGATDTQYF; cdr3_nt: TGTGCCAGCAGCCCCAGGGGGGCCACAGATACGCAGTATTTT